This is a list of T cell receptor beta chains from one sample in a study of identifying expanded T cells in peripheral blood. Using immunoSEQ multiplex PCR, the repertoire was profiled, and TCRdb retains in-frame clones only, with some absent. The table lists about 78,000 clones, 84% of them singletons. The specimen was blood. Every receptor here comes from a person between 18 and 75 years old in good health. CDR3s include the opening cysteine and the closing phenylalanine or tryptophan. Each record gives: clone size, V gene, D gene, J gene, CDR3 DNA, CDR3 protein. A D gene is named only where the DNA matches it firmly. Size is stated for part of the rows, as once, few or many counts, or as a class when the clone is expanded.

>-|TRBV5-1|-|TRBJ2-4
TGCGCCAGCAGCTTGGAACTAGCCAAAAACATTCAGTACTTC
CASSLELAKNIQYF
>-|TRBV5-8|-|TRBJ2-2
TGTGCCAGCAGCATGCCTTTATCCCGACTAGGGCTAATAAGGCCGTTTTTT
CASSMPLSRLGLIRPFF
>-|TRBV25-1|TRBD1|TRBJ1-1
TGTGCCAGCAGTGAATGGACAGGGGTTACTGAAGCTTTCTTT
CASSEWTGVTEAFF
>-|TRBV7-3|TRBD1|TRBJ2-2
TGTGCCAGCAGCCTAGACAGGGGCGCTAACACCGGGGAGCTGTTTTTT
CASSLDRGANTGELFF
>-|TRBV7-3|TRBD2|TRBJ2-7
TGTGCCAGCAGCTTGGCACTAGCGGGAGGAGGCGAGCAGTACTTC
CASSLALAGGGEQYF
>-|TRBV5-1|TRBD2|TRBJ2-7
TGCGCCAGCAGCTTGGTCCCAGCGGGAGGCTTTAGGTCCTACGAGCAGTACTTC
CASSLVPAGGFRSYEQYF
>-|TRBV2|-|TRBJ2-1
TGTGCCAGCAGGATCCTAGCTCGGGAGAGGAGCGATGAGCAGTTCTTC
CASRILARERSDEQFF
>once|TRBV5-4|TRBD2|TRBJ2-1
TGTGCCAGCAGCTTGCTTAGCGGGAGGCGCGAGCAGTTCTTC
CASSLLSGRREQFF
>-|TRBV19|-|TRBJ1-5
TGTGCTAGTAGCCACAGGGAAGAGGGTCAGCCCCAGCATTTT
CASSHREEGQPQHF
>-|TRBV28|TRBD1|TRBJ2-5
TGTGCCAGCACAACAACAGGGGTTCGGGAGACCCAGTACTTC
CASTTTGVRETQYF
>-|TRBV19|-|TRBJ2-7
TGTGCCACCCGAACCCAGGTGGGGACTGGGTACGAGCAGTACTTC
CATRTQVGTGYEQYF
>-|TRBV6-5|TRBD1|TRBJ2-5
TGTGCCAGCAGTTACGCGACAGGGGGGACCCAGTACTTC
CASSYATGGTQYF
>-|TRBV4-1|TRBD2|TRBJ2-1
TGCGCCAGCAGCCGAGGACTAGCGTATAGCTCCTACAATGAGCAGTTCTTC
CASSRGLAYSSYNEQFF
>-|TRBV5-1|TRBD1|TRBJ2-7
TGCGCCAGCAGGGTGGACAGGGGCGAGCAGTACTTC
CASRVDRGEQYF
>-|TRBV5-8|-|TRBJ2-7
TGTGCCAGCAGCTTCCGTGGTCTAGGACGAGCCTACGAGCAGTACTTC
CASSFRGLGRAYEQYF
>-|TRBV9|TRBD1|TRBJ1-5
TGTGCCAGTGGGGAGGGACAGCTCAATCAGCCCCAGCATTTT
CASGEGQLNQPQHF
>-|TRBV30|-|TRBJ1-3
TGTGCCTGGAGTCGGACAGTCTCTGGAAACACCATATATTTT
CAWSRTVSGNTIYF
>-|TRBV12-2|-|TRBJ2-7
TGTGCAAGTCGCTTATTCGGGCCCCTCGAGCAGTACTTC
CASRLFGPLEQYF
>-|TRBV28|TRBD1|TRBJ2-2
TGTGCCAGTAGACAGGGGGCGGTCACCGGGGAGCTGTTTTTT
CASRQGAVTGELFF
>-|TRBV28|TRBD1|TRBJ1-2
TGTGCCAGCACTACCCTGGGACAGAACTATGGCTACACCTTC
CASTTLGQNYGYTF
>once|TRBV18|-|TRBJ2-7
TGTGCCAGCTCCGCGGATGCAAGCTCCTACGAGCAGTACTTC
CASSADASSYEQYF
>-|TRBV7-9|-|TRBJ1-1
TGTGCCAGCAGCTTTCAGGCGAAGAACACTGAAGCTTTCTTT
CASSFQAKNTEAFF